This T cell receptor (beta chain) comes out of a study of coeliac disease. General study points: Active celiac intraepithelial and lamina propria samples had lower TRB and TRG clonality than control samples. Largely private TRB repertoires meant most sequences were sample-unique.

The protocol was immunoSEQ multiplex PCR, while the TCRdb copy is restricted to in-frame clones and leaves out a portion. This sample has about 8,700 clones; 67% occur once, and the top ten carry 20% to 25%. This clone was seen a handful of times. What it recognizes is unknown. V dropped 8 bases and J dropped 1 base, with 9 bases sitting between them. The CDR3 runs 12 residues. Germline lookup yields CDR1 MNHEY and CDR2 SVGAGI. This sequence originates from a woman in her sixties or seventies with celiac disease. Sequencing was performed on lamina propria lymphocytes from the gut. V usage is TRBV6-5 and J usage is TRBJ2-7; D gene uncertain. In DNA form, the CDR3 reads TGTGCCAGCGGTGGGCTTTCCTACGAGCAGTACTTC. Residues: CASGGLSYEQYF.